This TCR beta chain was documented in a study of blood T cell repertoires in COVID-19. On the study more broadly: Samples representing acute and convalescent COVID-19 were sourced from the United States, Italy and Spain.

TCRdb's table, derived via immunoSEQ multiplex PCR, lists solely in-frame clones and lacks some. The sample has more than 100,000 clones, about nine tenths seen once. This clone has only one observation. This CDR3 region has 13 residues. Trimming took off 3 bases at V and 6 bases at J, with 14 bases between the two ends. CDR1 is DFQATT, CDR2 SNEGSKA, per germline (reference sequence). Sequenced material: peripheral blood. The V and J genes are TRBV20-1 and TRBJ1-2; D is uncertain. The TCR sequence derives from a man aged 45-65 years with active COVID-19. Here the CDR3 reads CSASPRRGNGYTF. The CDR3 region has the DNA TGCAGTGCTAGTCCCAGGCGGGGAAATGGCTACACCTTC.